This T cell receptor (beta chain) stems from a study of blood T cell repertoires in COVID-19. Study-wide context: Italy, Spain and the United States were the sources of the convalescent and acute COVID-19 samples. T cells, B-cell-depleted T cells, or PBMCs supplied cDNA or gDNA.

Original processing notes: Amplification with reference gene primers provided the estimates of nucleated cell counts. Libraries were prepared by immunoSEQ multiplex PCR; TCRdb keeps only in-frame clonotypes and omits some of them. The DNA gave D and trimming, while V, J and clone size come from that table. The sample records under 150,000 clones, less than 85% being singletons. This clonotype was sampled from a woman aged 80 or over with acute or convalescent COVID-19. Sequenced material: peripheral blood.

The CDR3 coding sequence is TGTGCCAGTAGTATAGCGCTAGCGGGGTCCCAAGAGACCCAGTACTTC. Amino acid sequence: CASSIALAGSQETQYF. V usage is TRBV19 and J usage is TRBJ2-5; 9 nucleotides line up with TRBD2. This CDR3 is 16 amino acids long. Trimming removed 1 base from V and 1 base from J; junction bases left unmatched: 4. Germline CDR1 reads LNHDA; CDR2 reads SQIVND (reference sequence).